Each of the 7 T cell receptor beta chains below was sequenced from the same sample in a study of cytomegalovirus exposure and HLA in healthy donors. PCR used 60 Vbeta primers and 13 Jbeta primers. Here immunoSEQ multiplex PCR was the method, and the copy in TCRdb shows in-frame clones only, minus some. Here the sample spans about 140,000 clones, about three quarters being singletons. Sequencing was performed on PBMCs. The source is a woman aged 40 to 50 in good health and CMV-seronegative.

This clone was detected once. CDR3 in amino acids: CASSLLLPGPAGALHF. CDR3 bases: TGTGCCAGCAGTCTCCTCCTTCCGGGACCAGCGGGCGCCCTCCACTTT. The gene calls are TRBV27 and TRBJ1-6; a weak D match, TRBD1 (5 bases). The CDR3 totals 16 residues. Germline CDR1 MNHEY, CDR2 SMNVEV (reference sequence). V dropped 5 bases and J dropped 14 bases, with 25 bases sitting between them.

This clone was detected only a few times. The chain employs TRBV5-4 and TRBJ1-3; 7 nucleotides line up with TRBD1. Germline V gene data show CDR1 as SGHNT and CDR2 as YYREEE (reference sequence). This CDR3 is 14 amino acids long. Trimming removed 4 bases from V and 0 bases from J; junction bases left unmatched: 1. The DNA for the CDR3 is TGTGCCAGCAGCCGGGACAGCTCTGGAAACACCATATATTTT. It is translated as CASSRDSSGNTIYF.

This clone has only a few counts. This chain uses TRBV5-5 with TRBJ1-1, with D possibly TRBD1 on 6 matching bases. Trimming removed 3 bases from V and 0 bases from J, with 15 bases in between. Germline V gene sequence: CDR1 SGHKS, CDR2 YYEKEE (reference sequence). This CDR3 region has 16 residues. The CDR3 nucleotides read TGTGCCAGCAGCTCTCCTCTGACAGGCGTGAACACTGAAGCTTTCTTT. Its protein product is CASSSPLTGVNTEAFF.

The CDR3 coding sequence is TGTGCCAGCAGTCCCCGAGGGACAGATTCACCCCTCCACTTT. This sequence encodes CASSPRGTDSPLHF. The gene calls are TRBV6-6 and TRBJ1-6, with 7 bases identical to TRBD1. The V gene's germline CDR1 is MNHNY and CDR2 SVGAGI (reference sequence). The CDR3 is made up of 14 amino acids. J lost 8 bases, V lost 5 bases, and 6 bases had no gene match.

This chain's CDR3 is CASSGGASINEKLFF. DNA of the CDR3: TGTGCCAGCAGTGGAGGAGCCAGCATTAATGAAAAACTGTTTTTT. The chain joins TRBV2 to TRBJ1-4; D is undetermined. V shed 4 bases and J shed 4 bases, with 13 bases lying between them. The CDR3 is made up of 15 amino acids. The V gene's germline CDR1 is SNHLY and CDR2 FYNNEI. Complete variable domain (other parts from reference TRBV2 and TRBJ1-4): EPEVTQTPSHQVTQMGQEVILRCVPISNHLYFYWYRQILGQKVEFLVSFYNNEISEKSEIFDDQFSVERPDGSNFTLKIRSTKLEDSAMYFCASSGGASINEKLFFGSGTQLSVL.

Only a few counts were recorded for this clone. The rearrangement links TRBV27 to TRBJ2-7; D is possibly TRBD1 (5 bases). Germline CDR1 MNHEY, CDR2 SMNVEV (reference sequence). V lost 0 bases and J lost 2, with 11 bases in between. This CDR3 is 15 amino acids long. CDR3 sequence: CASSLSGVHTYEQYF. DNA for the CDR3: TGTGCCAGCAGTTTATCAGGGGTACACACCTACGAGCAGTACTTC.

The chain links TRBV25-1 to TRBJ2-3; 7 bases are a match to TRBD2. CDR3 length: 15 amino acids. Germline CDR1 and CDR2: MGHDK and SYGVNS. J lost 5 bases, V lost 4 bases, and 9 bases had no gene match. This chain's CDR3 is CASSVLGSGEDTQYF. In nucleotides, the CDR3 is TGTGCCAGCAGTGTTCTAGGGAGCGGGGAAGATACGCAGTATTTT.